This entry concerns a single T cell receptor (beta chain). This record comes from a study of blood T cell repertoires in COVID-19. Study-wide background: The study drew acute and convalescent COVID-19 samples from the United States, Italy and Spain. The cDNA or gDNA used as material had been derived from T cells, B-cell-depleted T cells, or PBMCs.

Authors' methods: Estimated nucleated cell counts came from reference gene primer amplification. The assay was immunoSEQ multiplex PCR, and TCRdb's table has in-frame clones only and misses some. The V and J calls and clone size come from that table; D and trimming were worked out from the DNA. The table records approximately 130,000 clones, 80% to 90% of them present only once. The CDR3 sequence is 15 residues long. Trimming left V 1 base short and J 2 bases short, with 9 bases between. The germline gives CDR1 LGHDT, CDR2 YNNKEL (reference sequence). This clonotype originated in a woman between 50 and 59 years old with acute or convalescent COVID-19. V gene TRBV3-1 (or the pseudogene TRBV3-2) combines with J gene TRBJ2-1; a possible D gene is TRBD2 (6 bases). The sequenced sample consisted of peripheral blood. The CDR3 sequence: CASSQGLEAYNEQFF. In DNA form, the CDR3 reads TGTGCCAGCAGCCAAGGACTAGAAGCCTACAATGAGCAGTTCTTC.